The present T cell receptor (beta chain) was sequenced within a study of somatic mutations in cytotoxic T cells in rheumatoid arthritis. This table comes from immunoSEQ multiplex PCR, and its TCRdb copy is limited to in-frame clones, with some not included. Of 12,000 or so clones listed, roughly four fifths were seen once; the top ten hold 11% to 15%. The CDR3 runs to 16 residues. The V gene's germline CDR1 is SNHLY and CDR2 FYNNEI. V was pared by 3 bases and J by 5 bases, with 10 bases of the junction left unmatched. The gene calls are TRBV2 and TRBJ2-5; 9 nucleotides line up with TRBD2. Sample: CD8+ T cells sorted from blood. The receptor's source is a woman in her fifties or sixties in good health. The CDR3 nucleotides read TGTGCCAGCAGTGACAGGGCGGGGGGGCTTTTGGAGACCCAGTACTTC. This sequence encodes CASSDRAGGLLETQYF.